These 21 T cell receptor beta chains were sequenced from one sample in a study of T cell responses to AZD1222 COVID-19 vaccine. Profiled with immunoSEQ multiplex PCR; TCRdb holds only in-frame clones, not every one. This table holds about 150,000 clones, roughly 92% found once. Specimen: peripheral blood, collected on day 0 of AZD1222 vaccination. The source of these receptors is an adult in good health.

DNA for the CDR3: TGTGCCAGCAGCGAACAGGGGGCGATGGGCAATGAGCAGTTCTTC. Its translation is CASSEQGAMGNEQFF. This chain links TRBV7-9 with TRBJ2-1; 9 nucleotides align to TRBD1. V was clipped by 5 bases and J by 6 bases; unmatched bases: 8. Germline V gene data show CDR1 as SEHNR and CDR2 as FQNEAQ (reference sequence). The CDR3 loop spans 15 amino acids.

This clone was observed a single time. V gene TRBV28 combines with J gene TRBJ1-2; tentative D call: TRBD1 (6 bases). The CDR3 runs to 14 residues. Trimming removed 7 bases from V and 7 bases from J, with 19 bases in between. CDR1 MDHEN and CDR2 SYDVKM come from the germline V gene. CDR3 protein: CASTLSTRQAGYTF. As DNA, the CDR3 is TGTGCCAGCACCCTTTCAACTCGACAGGCTGGCTACACCTTC.

The V gene is TRBV19, the J gene TRBJ2-3; D gene ambiguous. V was cut by 1 base and J by 4 bases, with 3 bases left in between. CDR3 length: 12 amino acids. In germline, CDR1 is LNHDA, CDR2 SQIVND (reference sequence). In DNA, the CDR3 is TGTGCCAGTAGTATAGTTCCAGATACGCAGTATTTT. Translating gives CASSIVPDTQYF.

Comment on this clone: The same CDR3 is also encoded by other DNA sequences in this sample. The chain recombines TRBV5-1 with TRBJ1-1; 7 nucleotides line up with TRBD1. This CDR3 is built from 14 residues. V dropped 0 bases and J dropped 1; count of bases not matched to a gene: 0. Per the germline V gene, CDR1 is SGHRS and CDR2 is YFSETQ. The CDR3 coding sequence is TGCGCCAGCAGCTTGGACAGGGGGAACACTGAAGCTTTCTTT. Its protein product is CASSLDRGNTEAFF.

The J gene is TRBJ2-3, the V gene TRBV5-1; D may be TRBD2 (6 bases). V lost 1 base and J 1 base, leaving 13 bases between the germline ends. The CDR3 has 16 amino acids. Germline V lookup: CDR1 SGHRS, CDR2 YFSETQ. CDR3 loop: CASSLLGGAGTDTQYF. CDR3 DNA sequence: TGCGCCAGCAGCTTGTTAGGCGGGGCAGGCACAGATACGCAGTATTTT.

The chain couples TRBV18 to TRBJ2-7; 10 bases align to TRBD2. This CDR3 spans 17 amino acids. Germline-derived CDR1 and CDR2 are KGHSH and LQKENI. V lost 2 bases, J lost 1 base, and 8 bases stayed unmatched. The CDR3 DNA reads as TGTGCCAGCTCACCAAATGGAGCTAGCGGGAGTTCCTACGAGCAGTACTTC. It translates to CASSPNGASGSSYEQYF.

V usage is TRBV6-2 or TRBV6-3 and J usage is TRBJ2-1; 7 bases are shared with TRBD2. Germline lookup yields CDR1 MNHEY and CDR2 SVGEGT. This CDR3 has 13 amino acids. The V segment lost 6 bases and the J segment 5 bases; nucleotides outside the gene matches: 4. CDR3 coding DNA: TGTGCCAGCAGCCTAGCGGAAAACAATGAGCAGTTCTTC. It codes for CASSLAENNEQFF.

V and J are TRBV7-2 and TRBJ2-7; perhaps TRBD1 as D (6 bases). V was trimmed by 5 bases and J by 2 bases, leaving 13 bases between them. Germline CDR1 reads SGHTA; CDR2 reads FQGNSA. The CDR3 extends over 14 amino acids. CDR3 residues: CASSPTSGAYEQYF. In DNA form, the CDR3 reads TGTGCCAGCAGCCCTACCTCAGGGGCCTACGAGCAGTACTTC.

V and J are TRBV24-1 and TRBJ2-7; no clear D. The germline V and J ends were trimmed by 0 bases and 3 bases, with 11 bases remaining between them. This CDR3 region has 15 residues. Looked up from germline, CDR1 is KGHDR and CDR2 is SFDVKD. CDR3 amino acids: CATSDLKQIRYEQYF. CDR3 nucleotides: TGTGCCACCAGTGATTTGAAGCAGATACGCTACGAGCAGTACTTC.

The gene calls are TRBV2 and TRBJ1-5, with D maybe TRBD1 (5 bases). The V gene lost 3 bases and the J gene lost 0 bases, with 12 bases spanning the gap. Germline loops: CDR1 SNHLY, CDR2 FYNNEI. The CDR3 has 16 residues. DNA for the CDR3: TGTGCCAGCAGTGACGGCAGGGCCGTTAGCAATCAGCCCCAGCATTTT. Protein product: CASSDGRAVSNQPQHF.

V and J are TRBV3-1 (or the pseudogene TRBV3-2) and TRBJ2-5; tentative D call: TRBD1 (6 bases). In germline, CDR1 is LGHDT, CDR2 YNNKEL (reference sequence). This CDR3 has 13 amino acids. The ends were cut back, 4 bases at V and 4 bases at J, with 10 bases in the middle. CDR3 bases: TGTGCCAGCAGCCTGATACAGGGAGAGACCCAGTACTTC. As protein: CASSLIQGETQYF.

This chain connects TRBV12-3 or TRBV12-4 to TRBJ2-1; D gene uncertain. With 5 bases removed from V and 2 bases from J, the gap between germline ends came to 7 bases. This CDR3 region has 13 residues. DNA for the CDR3: TGTGCCAGCAGTCTATTTCCCTACAATGAGCAGTTCTTC. Translating it yields CASSLFPYNEQFF.

This chain joins TRBV2 and TRBJ2-1; D uncertain. Germline CDR1 SNHLY, CDR2 FYNNEI. V gave up 6 bases and J gave up 8 bases, with 8 bases separating them. The CDR3 has 11 residues. The CDR3 reads CASSVTDEQFF. The CDR3 DNA follows: TGTGCCAGCAGCGTTACTGATGAGCAGTTCTTC.

The chain recombines TRBV19 with TRBJ2-1, with TRBD2 matching over 9 bases. The junction had 10 bases not matched to a gene; V was cut back by 4 bases and J by 9 bases. Germline V gene data show CDR1 as LNHDA and CDR2 as SQIVND (reference sequence). The CDR3 consists of 15 residues. The CDR3 loop is CASSNQAGGEFEQFF. The CDR3 nucleotides are TGTGCCAGTAGTAACCAAGCGGGAGGCGAGTTTGAGCAGTTCTTC.

This clone was picked up one time. This chain uses TRBV28 with TRBJ1-2; the match to TRBD1 covers 7 bases. Per germline, CDR1 MDHEN and CDR2 SYDVKM. V lost 4 bases and J lost 7; bases outside the gene matches: 9. The CDR3 has 14 amino acids. CDR3 amino acids: CASSSSGGSGGYTF. The CDR3, as DNA: TGTGCCAGCAGTTCTTCAGGGGGATCGGGTGGCTACACCTTC.

The rearrangement links TRBV3-1 (or the pseudogene TRBV3-2) to TRBJ2-5, with TRBD2 identical over 12 bases. Trimming removed 5 bases from V and 5 bases from J; junction bases left unmatched: 9. This CDR3 comprises 16 residues. The V gene's germline CDR1 is LGHDT and CDR2 YNNKEL (reference sequence). In nucleotides, the CDR3 is TGTGCCAGCAGCGAGGGGACTAGCGGGCCACCGGAGACCCAGTACTTC. Encoded protein: CASSEGTSGPPETQYF.

This rearrangement joins TRBV7-2 to TRBJ2-2, with D perhaps TRBD1 (6 bases). V was cut by 2 bases and J by 2 bases, with 15 bases left in between. The CDR3 is made up of 17 amino acids. Per germline, CDR1 SGHTA and CDR2 FQGNSA. The CDR3 here is CASSLRLWGRNTGELFF. The CDR3, as DNA: TGTGCCAGCAGCTTAAGATTATGGGGGCGCAACACCGGGGAGCTGTTTTTT.

This clone was observed once. The gene calls are TRBV28 and TRBJ1-2; D is undetermined. The CDR3 is 15 residues long. The germline V gene has CDR1 MDHEN and CDR2 SYDVKM. Trimming shortened V by 2 bases and J by 2 bases, and 12 bases separated the two germline ends. Here the CDR3 reads CASSLPVGWNYGYTF. The CDR3 coding sequence is TGTGCCAGCAGTTTACCCGTCGGGTGGAACTATGGCTACACCTTC.

The chain links TRBV5-4 to TRBJ2-3; 11 bases are a match to TRBD2. The CDR3 runs to 16 residues. Losses at the gene ends were 4 bases for V and 2 bases for J; bases not matched to a gene: 6. Germline V gives CDR1 SGHNT, CDR2 YYREEE (reference sequence). The CDR3 DNA follows: TGTGCCAGCAGCCGTGGGACTAGCGGATACACAGATACGCAGTATTTT. Protein product: CASSRGTSGYTDTQYF.

V is TRBV23-1 and J is TRBJ1-5, with D possibly matching TRBD1 (5 bases). TRBV23-1 is assigned to the ORF class and has an uncertain function. V was clipped by 0 bases and J by 7 bases, with 13 bases between them. This CDR3 contains 15 residues. CDR3 sequence: CASSQSRRQSQPQHF. DNA of the CDR3: TGCGCCAGCAGTCAATCGAGGAGACAGAGCCAGCCCCAGCATTTT.

The rearrangement links TRBV6-5 to TRBJ1-4, with D possibly matching TRBD1 (5 bases). Germline CDR1 and CDR2: MNHEY and SVGAGI. The V end was cut by 6 bases, the J end by 8 bases, with 16 bases between. This CDR3 is 14 amino acids long. CDR3 nucleotide sequence: TGTGCCAGCAGCCCAGGCAGGGTTCGAGAAAAACTGTTTTTT. This codes for CASSPGRVREKLFF.